The rows below give T cell receptor beta chains drawn from one sample of a study. TCRdb independently ran MiXCR on the RT-PCR reads; one entry per CDR3 protein. The table lists almost 700,000 distinct CDR3 sequences, approximately 15% of them singletons, with 3.6% in the top ten. The source material was memory CD4+ T cells from blood. The receptors here all came from a female donor in good health, serving as a healthy control. Both conserved end residues are part of each CDR3. Fields, in order: D gene, clone size, J gene, V gene, CDR3 protein, CDR3 DNA. D genes are given only for firm matches. A row's size may be missing; if present it is once, few, many or a size class.

D gene: TRBD1; clone size: NA; J gene: TRBJ1-4; V gene: TRBV7-2; CDR3 protein: CASRPPRTGTNEKLFF; CDR3 DNA: TGTGCCAGCAGACCACCTCGGACAGGGACTAATGAAAAACTGTTTTTT
D gene: TRBD2; clone size: NA; J gene: TRBJ2-2; V gene: TRBV4-1; CDR3 protein: CASSLGLENTGELFF; CDR3 DNA: TGCGCCAGCAGCTTAGGACTAGAGAACACCGGGGAGCTGTTTTTT
D gene: NA; clone size: few; J gene: TRBJ2-7; V gene: TRBV28; CDR3 protein: CASSLAQGSSEQYF; CDR3 DNA: TGTGCCAGCAGTTTGGCGCAGGGTTCGAGCGAGCAGTACTTC
D gene: TRBD1; clone size: NA; J gene: TRBJ1-4; V gene: TRBV27; CDR3 protein: CASSPPRLLRGLEEKLFF; CDR3 DNA: TGTGCCAGCAGTCCCCCCCGATTGCTGAGGGGGCTAGAGGAAAAACTGTTTTTT
D gene: NA; clone size: many; J gene: TRBJ1-5; V gene: TRBV12-3/TRBV12-4; CDR3 protein: CASSLLQGNQPQHF; CDR3 DNA: TGTGCCAGCAGTTTATTACAGGGCAATCAGCCCCAGCATTTT
D gene: NA; clone size: NA; J gene: TRBJ2-2; V gene: TRBV27; CDR3 protein: CASSLSAGTGNTGELFF; CDR3 DNA: TGTGCCAGCAGTTTATCAGCCGGGACTGGGAACACCGGGGAGCTGTTTTTT
D gene: NA; clone size: many; J gene: TRBJ2-3; V gene: TRBV5-1; CDR3 protein: CASSLMDSVTDTQYF; CDR3 DNA: TGCGCCAGCAGCTTGATGGACAGCGTCACAGATACGCAGTATTTT
D gene: NA; clone size: many; J gene: TRBJ1-2; V gene: TRBV20-1; CDR3 protein: CSASRESGYGYTF; CDR3 DNA: TGCAGTGCTAGTCGGGAGTCAGGCTATGGCTACACCTTC
D gene: NA; clone size: few; J gene: TRBJ2-7; V gene: TRBV9; CDR3 protein: CASSVEDSSLREQYF; CDR3 DNA: TGTGCCAGCAGCGTAGAGGACAGTAGTCTCCGCGAGCAGTACTTC
D gene: TRBD2; clone size: NA; J gene: TRBJ2-7; V gene: TRBV4-2; CDR3 protein: CASSQPGTSGYEQYF; CDR3 DNA: TGTGCCAGCAGCCAACCTGGGACTAGCGGCTACGAGCAGTACTTC
D gene: TRBD1; clone size: NA; J gene: TRBJ1-1; V gene: TRBV6-5; CDR3 protein: CASRQGQETEAFF; CDR3 DNA: TGTGCCAGCAGACAGGGACAGGAAACTGAAGCTTTCTTT
D gene: NA; clone size: many; J gene: TRBJ2-1; V gene: TRBV20-1; CDR3 protein: CSASTGWSNEQFF; CDR3 DNA: TGCAGTGCTAGCACAGGGTGGAGCAATGAGCAGTTCTTC
D gene: TRBD1; clone size: NA; J gene: TRBJ1-2; V gene: TRBV20-1; CDR3 protein: CSAKQGRNYGYTF; CDR3 DNA: TGCAGTGCTAAACAGGGGCGTAACTATGGCTACACCTTC
D gene: TRBD1; clone size: few; J gene: TRBJ1-1; V gene: TRBV20-1; CDR3 protein: CSATDGTAETEAFF; CDR3 DNA: TGCAGTGCTACGGATGGGACAGCCGAAACTGAAGCTTTCTTT
D gene: TRBD1; clone size: few; J gene: TRBJ1-5; V gene: TRBV4-1; CDR3 protein: CASSQGQEPVRPQHF; CDR3 DNA: TGCGCCAGCAGCCAGGGACAGGAGCCTGTTCGGCCCCAGCATTTT
D gene: TRBD2; clone size: few; J gene: TRBJ2-1; V gene: TRBV7-2; CDR3 protein: CASSSPPGLAGVEQFF; CDR3 DNA: TGTGCCAGCAGTTCCCCGCCGGGACTAGCGGGAGTTGAGCAGTTCTTC
D gene: TRBD2; clone size: NA; J gene: TRBJ2-7; V gene: TRBV30; CDR3 protein: CAWSRALAGYEQYF; CDR3 DNA: TGTGCCTGGAGCCGGGCGCTAGCGGGCTACGAGCAGTACTTC
D gene: TRBD2; clone size: few; J gene: TRBJ2-5; V gene: TRBV15; CDR3 protein: CATSLQASGKETQYF; CDR3 DNA: TGTGCCACCAGCCTACAAGCTAGCGGGAAAGAGACCCAGTACTTC
D gene: NA; clone size: NA; J gene: TRBJ2-5; V gene: TRBV5-1; CDR3 protein: CASSLAQGSGPYQETQYF; CDR3 DNA: TGCGCCAGCAGCTTGGCTCAGGGGAGCGGGCCTTACCAAGAGACCCAGTACTTC
D gene: TRBD2; clone size: few; J gene: TRBJ2-7; V gene: TRBV20-1; CDR3 protein: CSAATSGTYEQYF; CDR3 DNA: TGCAGTGCCGCGACTAGCGGGACCTACGAGCAGTACTTC
D gene: NA; clone size: NA; J gene: TRBJ2-2; V gene: TRBV25-1; CDR3 protein: CASSEQGQGELFF; CDR3 DNA: TGTGCCAGCAGTGAACAGGGCCAAGGGGAGCTGTTTTTT
D gene: NA; clone size: many; J gene: TRBJ2-4; V gene: TRBV5-1; CDR3 protein: CASSLVGPGDIQYF; CDR3 DNA: TGCGCCAGCAGCTTGGTCGGGCCTGGGGACATTCAGTACTTC
D gene: NA; clone size: NA; J gene: TRBJ1-5; V gene: TRBV2; CDR3 protein: CASSGNREQPQHF; CDR3 DNA: TGTGCCAGCAGTGGGAACAGGGAGCAGCCCCAGCATTTT
D gene: NA; clone size: NA; J gene: TRBJ1-3; V gene: TRBV12-3/TRBV12-4; CDR3 protein: CASRWGNTIYF; CDR3 DNA: TGTGCCAGCAGGTGGGGGAACACCATATATTTT
D gene: TRBD2; clone size: NA; J gene: TRBJ2-3; V gene: TRBV7-9; CDR3 protein: CASSAGLANTDTQYF; CDR3 DNA: TGTGCCAGCAGCGCGGGACTAGCGAACACAGATACGCAGTATTTT
D gene: TRBD1; clone size: NA; J gene: TRBJ1-5; V gene: TRBV20-1; CDR3 protein: CSASLDRVDDQPQHF; CDR3 DNA: TGCAGTGCTAGTCTGGACAGGGTTGACGATCAGCCCCAGCATTTT
D gene: NA; clone size: many; J gene: TRBJ1-5; V gene: TRBV20-1; CDR3 protein: CSARAHRPDQPQHF; CDR3 DNA: TGCAGTGCTAGAGCCCACCGGCCAGATCAGCCCCAGCATTTT
D gene: NA; clone size: many; J gene: TRBJ1-5; V gene: TRBV29-1; CDR3 protein: CSVTDRLGQPQHF; CDR3 DNA: TGCAGCGTGACAGACAGGCTGGGTCAGCCCCAGCATTTT
D gene: TRBD1; clone size: NA; J gene: TRBJ1-5; V gene: TRBV6-6; CDR3 protein: CASRHKGDRYQPQHF; CDR3 DNA: TGTGCCAGCAGGCACAAAGGGGACAGATATCAGCCCCAGCATTTT
D gene: TRBD1; clone size: few; J gene: TRBJ1-2; V gene: TRBV27; CDR3 protein: CASSPSGTVYYGYTF; CDR3 DNA: TGTGCCAGCAGCCCCTCCGGGACAGTCTACTATGGCTACACCTTC
D gene: NA; clone size: many; J gene: TRBJ2-2; V gene: TRBV7-2; CDR3 protein: CASSSFPPPLAVLIPANTGELFF; CDR3 DNA: TGTGCCAGCAGCTCATTCCCACCCCCTTTAGCGGTCCTTATACCCGCGAACACCGGGGAGCTGTTTTTT
D gene: NA; clone size: few; J gene: TRBJ2-3; V gene: TRBV27; CDR3 protein: CASSRSPSSTDTQYF; CDR3 DNA: TGTGCCAGCAGTCGCTCCCCCTCCAGCACAGATACGCAGTATTTT
D gene: NA; clone size: many; J gene: TRBJ2-5; V gene: TRBV7-8; CDR3 protein: CASSFGQLGETQYF; CDR3 DNA: TGTGCCAGCAGCTTTGGACAGCTCGGGGAGACCCAGTACTTC
D gene: NA; clone size: NA; J gene: TRBJ1-5; V gene: TRBV20-1; CDR3 protein: CSARDSGVSNQPQHF; CDR3 DNA: TGCAGTGCTAGAGACTCGGGCGTCAGCAATCAGCCCCAGCATTTT
D gene: NA; clone size: few; J gene: TRBJ2-5; V gene: TRBV20-1; CDR3 protein: CSASSLGRETQYF; CDR3 DNA: TGCAGTGCTAGCAGTTTGGGGAGGGAGACCCAGTACTTC
D gene: NA; clone size: NA; J gene: TRBJ1-1; V gene: TRBV6-5; CDR3 protein: CASRRGPGEAFF; CDR3 DNA: TGTGCCAGCAGAAGAGGGCCTGGTGAAGCTTTCTTT
D gene: TRBD1; clone size: few; J gene: TRBJ2-1; V gene: TRBV20-1; CDR3 protein: CSAKQGQDSYNEQFF; CDR3 DNA: TGCAGTGCGAAGCAGGGACAGGACTCCTACAATGAGCAGTTCTTC
D gene: NA; clone size: many; J gene: TRBJ2-7; V gene: TRBV12-3/TRBV12-4; CDR3 protein: CASSLKGYEQYF; CDR3 DNA: TGTGCCAGCAGTTTGAAGGGCTACGAGCAGTACTTC
D gene: NA; clone size: few; J gene: TRBJ2-1; V gene: TRBV7-2; CDR3 protein: CASSLNHRAGLYNEQFF; CDR3 DNA: TGTGCCAGCAGCTTAAATCATCGGGCGGGACTCTACAATGAGCAGTTCTTC
D gene: TRBD2; clone size: many; J gene: TRBJ2-3; V gene: TRBV7-3; CDR3 protein: CASTWGGTDTQYF; CDR3 DNA: TGTGCCAGCACCTGGGGGGGGACAGATACGCAGTATTTT
D gene: NA; clone size: few; J gene: TRBJ1-6; V gene: TRBV6-2/TRBV6-3; CDR3 protein: CATLRPDYNSPLHF; CDR3 DNA: TGTGCCACTCTGAGGCCGGACTATAATTCACCCCTCCACTTT
D gene: TRBD1; clone size: few; J gene: TRBJ2-7; V gene: TRBV20-1; CDR3 protein: CSARDPGTGVSYEQYF; CDR3 DNA: TGCAGTGCTAGAGATCCGGGGACAGGTGTATCCTACGAGCAGTACTTC
D gene: NA; clone size: few; J gene: TRBJ2-7; V gene: TRBV7-2; CDR3 protein: CASSLAPGAGYEQYF; CDR3 DNA: TGTGCCAGCAGCTTAGCTCCCGGGGCCGGCTACGAGCAGTACTTC